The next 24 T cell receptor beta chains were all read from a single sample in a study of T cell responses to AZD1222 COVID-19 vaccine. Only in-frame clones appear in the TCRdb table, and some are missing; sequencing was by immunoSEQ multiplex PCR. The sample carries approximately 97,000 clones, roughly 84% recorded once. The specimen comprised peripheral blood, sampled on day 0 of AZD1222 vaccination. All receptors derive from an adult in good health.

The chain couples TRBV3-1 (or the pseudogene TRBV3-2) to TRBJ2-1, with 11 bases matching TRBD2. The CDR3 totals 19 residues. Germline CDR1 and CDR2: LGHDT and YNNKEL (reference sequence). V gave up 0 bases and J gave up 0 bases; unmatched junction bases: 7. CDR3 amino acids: CASSQDLLSGRASYNEQFF. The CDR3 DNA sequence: TGTGCCAGCAGCCAAGATCTTCTTAGCGGGAGGGCCTCCTACAATGAGCAGTTCTTC.

Here the CDR3 reads CAWTPRQETQYF. For the CDR3, the DNA is TGTGCCTGGACCCCCCGCCAAGAGACCCAGTACTTC. The V gene is TRBV30, the J gene TRBJ2-5; no definite D call. V gave up 4 bases and J gave up 1 base, with 7 bases separating them. Germline V gives CDR1 GTSNPN, CDR2 SVGIG (reference sequence). The CDR3 is made up of 12 amino acids. Based on the CDR3 plus reference TRBV30 and TRBJ2-5, the full variable domain is SQTIHQWPATLVQPVGSPLSLECTVEGTSNPNLYWYRQAAGRGLQLLFYSVGIGQISSEVPQNLSASRPQDRQFILSSKKLLLSDSGFYLCAWTPRQETQYFGPGTRLLVL.

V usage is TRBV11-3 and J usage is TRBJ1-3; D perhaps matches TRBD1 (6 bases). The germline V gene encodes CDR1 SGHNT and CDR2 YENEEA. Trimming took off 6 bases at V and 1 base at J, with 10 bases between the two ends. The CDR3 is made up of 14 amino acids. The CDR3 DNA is TGTGCCAGCAGAAGACAGGAGTCTGGAAACACCATATATTTT. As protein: CASRRQESGNTIYF. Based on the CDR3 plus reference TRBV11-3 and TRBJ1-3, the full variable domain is EAGVVQSPRYKIIEKKQPVAFWCNPISGHNTLYWYLQNLGQGPELLIRYENEEAVDDSQLPKDRFSAERLKGVDSTLKIQPAELGDSAVYLCASRRQESGNTIYFGEGSWLTVV.

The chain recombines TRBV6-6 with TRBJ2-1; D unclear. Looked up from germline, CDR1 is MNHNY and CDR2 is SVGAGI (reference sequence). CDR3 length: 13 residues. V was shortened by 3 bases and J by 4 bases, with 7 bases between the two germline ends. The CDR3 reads CASSYGEYNEQFF. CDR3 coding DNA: TGTGCCAGCAGTTATGGGGAATACAATGAGCAGTTCTTC.

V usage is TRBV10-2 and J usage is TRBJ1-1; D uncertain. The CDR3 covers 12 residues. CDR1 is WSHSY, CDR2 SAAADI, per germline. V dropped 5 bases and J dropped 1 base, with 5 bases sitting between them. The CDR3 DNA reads TGCGCCAGCAGTATTTCGAACACTGAAGCTTTCTTT. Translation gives CASSISNTEAFF.

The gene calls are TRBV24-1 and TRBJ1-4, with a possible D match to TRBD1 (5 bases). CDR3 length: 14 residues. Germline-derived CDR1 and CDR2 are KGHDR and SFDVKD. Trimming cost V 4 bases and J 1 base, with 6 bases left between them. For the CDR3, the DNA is TGTGCCACCAGTGACGGGGGAACTAATGAAAAACTGTTTTTT. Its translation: CATSDGGTNEKLFF.

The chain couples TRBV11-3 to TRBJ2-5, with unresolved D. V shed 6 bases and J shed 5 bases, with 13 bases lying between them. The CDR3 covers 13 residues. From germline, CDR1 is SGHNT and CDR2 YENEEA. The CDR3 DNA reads TGTGCCAGCAGTCTCGGAAGCATGGAGACCCAGTACTTC. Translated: CASSLGSMETQYF.

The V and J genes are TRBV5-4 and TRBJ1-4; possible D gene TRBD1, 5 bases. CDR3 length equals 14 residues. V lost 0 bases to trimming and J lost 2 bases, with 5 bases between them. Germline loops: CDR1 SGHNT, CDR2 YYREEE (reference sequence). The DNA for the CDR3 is TGTGCCAGCAGCTTGGGGGGGACTAATGAAAAACTGTTTTTT. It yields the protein CASSLGGTNEKLFF.

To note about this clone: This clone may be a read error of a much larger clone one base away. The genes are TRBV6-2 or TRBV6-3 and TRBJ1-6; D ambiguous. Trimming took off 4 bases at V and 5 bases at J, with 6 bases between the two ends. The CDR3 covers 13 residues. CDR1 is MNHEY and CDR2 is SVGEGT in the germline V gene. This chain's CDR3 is CASSFYDNSPLHF. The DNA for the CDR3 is TGTGCCAGCAGTTTCTACGATAATTCACCCCTCCACTTT.

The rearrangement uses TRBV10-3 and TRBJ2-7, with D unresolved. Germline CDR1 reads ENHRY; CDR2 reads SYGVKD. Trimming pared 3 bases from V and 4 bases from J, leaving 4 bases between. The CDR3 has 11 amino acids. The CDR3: CAISDRYEQYV. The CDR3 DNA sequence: TGTGCCATCAGTGACCGGTACGAGCAGTACGTC.

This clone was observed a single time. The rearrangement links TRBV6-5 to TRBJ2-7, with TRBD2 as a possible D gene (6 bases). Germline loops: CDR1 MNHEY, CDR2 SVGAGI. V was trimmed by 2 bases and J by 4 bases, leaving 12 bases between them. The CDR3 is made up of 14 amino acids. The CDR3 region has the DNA TGTGCCAGCAGTTACAGGGCGGGAAGGTACGAGCAGTACTTC. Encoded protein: CASSYRAGRYEQYF.

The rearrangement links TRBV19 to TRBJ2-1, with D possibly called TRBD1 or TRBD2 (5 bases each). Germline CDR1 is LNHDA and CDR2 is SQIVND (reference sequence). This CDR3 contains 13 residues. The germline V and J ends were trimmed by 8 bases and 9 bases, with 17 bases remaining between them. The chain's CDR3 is CASGTGAGGEQFF. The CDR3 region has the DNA TGTGCCAGTGGCACCGGGGCCGGAGGTGAGCAGTTCTTC. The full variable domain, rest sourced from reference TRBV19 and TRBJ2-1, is DGGITQSPKYLFRKEGQNVTLSCEQNLNHDAMYWYRQDPGQGLRLIYYSQIVNDFQKGDIAEGYSVSREKKESFPLTVTSAQKNPTAFYLCASGTGAGGEQFFGPGTRLTVL.

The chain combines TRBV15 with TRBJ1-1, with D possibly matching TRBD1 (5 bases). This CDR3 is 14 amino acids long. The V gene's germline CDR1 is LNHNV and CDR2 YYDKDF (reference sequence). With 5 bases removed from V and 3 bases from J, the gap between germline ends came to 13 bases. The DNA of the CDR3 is TGTGCCACCAGCGTCGAGGGGATTGACACTGAAGCTTTCTTT. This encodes CATSVEGIDTEAFF.

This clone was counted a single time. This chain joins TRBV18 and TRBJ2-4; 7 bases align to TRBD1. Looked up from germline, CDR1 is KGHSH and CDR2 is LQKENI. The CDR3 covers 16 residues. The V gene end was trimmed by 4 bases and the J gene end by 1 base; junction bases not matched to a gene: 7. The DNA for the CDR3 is TGTGCCAGCTCACAGAACATACAGGGGGCCAAAAACATTCAGTACTTC. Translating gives CASSQNIQGAKNIQYF.

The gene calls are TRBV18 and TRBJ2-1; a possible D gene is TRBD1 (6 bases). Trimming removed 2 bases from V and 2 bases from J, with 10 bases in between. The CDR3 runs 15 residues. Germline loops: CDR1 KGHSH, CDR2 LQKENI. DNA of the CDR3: TGTGCCAGCTCACCAACAGGGAGCCCCTACAATGAGCAGTTCTTC. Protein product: CASSPTGSPYNEQFF. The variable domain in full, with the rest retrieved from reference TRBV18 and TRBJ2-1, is NAGVMQNPRHLVRRRGQEARLRCSPMKGHSHVYWYRQLPEEGLKFMVYLQKENIIDESGMPKERFSAEFPKEGPSILRIQQVVRGDSAAYFCASSPTGSPYNEQFFGPGTRLTVL.

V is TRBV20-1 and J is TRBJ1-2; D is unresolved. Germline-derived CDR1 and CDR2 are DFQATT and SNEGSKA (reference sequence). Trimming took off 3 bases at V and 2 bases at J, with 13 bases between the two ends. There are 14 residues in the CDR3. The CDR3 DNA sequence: TGCAGTGCTAGTAATCTCGGGGTAAACTATGGCTACACCTTC. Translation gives CSASNLGVNYGYTF.

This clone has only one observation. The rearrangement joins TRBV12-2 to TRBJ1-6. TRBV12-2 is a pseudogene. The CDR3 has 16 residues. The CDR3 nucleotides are TGTGCAAGTCGCTTAGCGGGGGGGCTCTGGAATTCACCCCTCCACTTT. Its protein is CASRLAGGLWNSPLHF.

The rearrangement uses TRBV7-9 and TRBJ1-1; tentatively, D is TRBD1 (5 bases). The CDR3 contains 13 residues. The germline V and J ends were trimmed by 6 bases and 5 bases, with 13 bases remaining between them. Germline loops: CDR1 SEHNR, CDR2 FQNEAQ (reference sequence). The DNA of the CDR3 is TGTGCCAGCAGTTCCAGGGATTTGACTGAAGCTTTCTTT. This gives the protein CASSSRDLTEAFF. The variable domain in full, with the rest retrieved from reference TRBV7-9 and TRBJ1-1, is DTGVSQNPRHKITKRGQNVTFRCDPISEHNRLYWYRQTLGQGPEFLTYFQNEAQLEKSRLLSDRFSAERPKGSFSTLEIQRTEQGDSAMYLCASSSRDLTEAFFGQGTRLTVV.

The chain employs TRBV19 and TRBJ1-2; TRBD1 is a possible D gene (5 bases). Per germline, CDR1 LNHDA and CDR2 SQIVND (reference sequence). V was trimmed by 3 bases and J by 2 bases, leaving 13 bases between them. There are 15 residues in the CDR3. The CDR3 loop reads CASSMGQATNYGYTF. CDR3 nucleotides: TGTGCCAGTAGTATGGGGCAGGCGACGAACTATGGCTACACCTTC. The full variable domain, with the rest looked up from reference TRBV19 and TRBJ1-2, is DGGITQSPKYLFRKEGQNVTLSCEQNLNHDAMYWYRQDPGQGLRLIYYSQIVNDFQKGDIAEGYSVSREKKESFPLTVTSAQKNPTAFYLCASSMGQATNYGYTFGSGTRLTVV.

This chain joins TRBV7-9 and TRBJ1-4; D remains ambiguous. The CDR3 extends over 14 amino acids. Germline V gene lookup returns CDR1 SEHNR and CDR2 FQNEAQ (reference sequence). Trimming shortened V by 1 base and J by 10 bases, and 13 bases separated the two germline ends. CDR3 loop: CASSLDWLVGKLFF. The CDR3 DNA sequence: TGTGCCAGCAGCTTAGATTGGTTGGTAGGAAAACTGTTTTTT. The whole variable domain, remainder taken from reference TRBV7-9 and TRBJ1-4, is DTGVSQNPRHKITKRGQNVTFRCDPISEHNRLYWYRQTLGQGPEFLTYFQNEAQLEKSRLLSDRFSAERPKGSFSTLEIQRTEQGDSAMYLCASSLDWLVGKLFFGSGTQLSVL.

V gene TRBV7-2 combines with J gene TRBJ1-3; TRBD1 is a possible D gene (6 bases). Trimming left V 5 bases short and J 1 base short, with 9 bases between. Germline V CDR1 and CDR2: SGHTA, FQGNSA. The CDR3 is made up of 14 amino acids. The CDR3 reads CASSPDSSGNTIYF. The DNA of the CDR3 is TGTGCCAGCAGCCCGGACAGTTCTGGAAACACCATATATTTT.

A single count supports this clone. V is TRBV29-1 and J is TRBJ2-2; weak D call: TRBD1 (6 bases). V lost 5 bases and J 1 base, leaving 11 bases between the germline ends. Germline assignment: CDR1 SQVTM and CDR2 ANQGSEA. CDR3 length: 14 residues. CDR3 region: CSVSGARNTGELFF. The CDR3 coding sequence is TGCAGCGTTTCAGGGGCGCGGAACACCGGGGAGCTGTTTTTT.

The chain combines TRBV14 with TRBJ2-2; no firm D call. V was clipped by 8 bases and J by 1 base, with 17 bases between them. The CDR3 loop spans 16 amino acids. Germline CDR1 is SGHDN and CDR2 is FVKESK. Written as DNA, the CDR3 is TGTGCCAGCGGGGTTGGACGGATCGTGAACACCGGGGAGCTGTTTTTT. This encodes CASGVGRIVNTGELFF.

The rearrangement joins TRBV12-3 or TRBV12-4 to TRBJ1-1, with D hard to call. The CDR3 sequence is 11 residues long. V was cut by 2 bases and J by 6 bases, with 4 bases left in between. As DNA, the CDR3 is TGTGCCAGCAGTTTAACAGCTGAAGCTTTCTTT. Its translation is CASSLTAEAFF.